At least ten counts were recorded for the clone carrying this T cell receptor beta chain. Its specificity is not known. This sample is part of a study of CD8 T cells in ankylosing spondylitis. Study-wide points: Significantly higher representation of disease-linked clones was reported for matched ankylosing spondylitis synovial fluid. Disease-linked clones bore a CD8+ phenotype, appearing relatively rarely in peripheral blood. Both synovial fluid and blood in reactive arthritis had previously been reported to carry some motif variants.

A single record per CDR3 protein comes from TCRdb applying MiXCR to the 5' RACE reads. In the table there are around 180,000 distinct CDR3 sequences, about 20% of which are singletons. Germline trimming cut 5 bases from V and 5 bases from J; bases unmatched to any gene: 12. CDR1 is DFQATT, CDR2 SNEGSKA, per germline (reference sequence). The CDR3 is made up of 15 amino acids. J is TRBJ2-5 and V is TRBV20-1, with TRBD1 matching over 9 bases. This clonotype was obtained from a male donor aged 10-35 years with ankylosing spondylitis or in good health (not recorded which). Sequencing was done on a sample of blood, either unsorted or a sorted T cell fraction (not recorded which). This chain's CDR3 is CSAYYPGQGGETQYF. CDR3 nucleotide sequence: TGCAGTGCTTACTATCCGGGACAGGGAGGGGAGACCCAGTACTTC.